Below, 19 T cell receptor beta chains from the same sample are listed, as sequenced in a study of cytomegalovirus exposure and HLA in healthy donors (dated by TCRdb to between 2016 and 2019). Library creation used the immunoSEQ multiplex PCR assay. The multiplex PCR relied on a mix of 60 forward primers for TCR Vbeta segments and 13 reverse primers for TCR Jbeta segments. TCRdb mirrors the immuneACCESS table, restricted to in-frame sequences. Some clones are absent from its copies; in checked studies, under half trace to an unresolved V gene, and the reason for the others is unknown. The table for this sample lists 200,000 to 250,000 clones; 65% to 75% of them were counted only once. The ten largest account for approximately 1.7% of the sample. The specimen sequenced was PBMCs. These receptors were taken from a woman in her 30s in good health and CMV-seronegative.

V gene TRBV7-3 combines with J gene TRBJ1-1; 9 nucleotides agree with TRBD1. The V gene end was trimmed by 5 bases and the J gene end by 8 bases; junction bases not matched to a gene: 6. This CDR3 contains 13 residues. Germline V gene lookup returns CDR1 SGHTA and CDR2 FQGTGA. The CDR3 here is CASSGGQGSEAFF. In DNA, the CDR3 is TGTGCCAGCAGCGGGGGACAGGGAAGCGAAGCTTTCTTT.

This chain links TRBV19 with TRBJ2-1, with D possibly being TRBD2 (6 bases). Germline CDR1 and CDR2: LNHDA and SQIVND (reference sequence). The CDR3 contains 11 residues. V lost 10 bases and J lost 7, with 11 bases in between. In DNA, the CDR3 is TGTGCCATCCGAAGCGGGAATGAGCAGTTCTTC. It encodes CAIRSGNEQFF.

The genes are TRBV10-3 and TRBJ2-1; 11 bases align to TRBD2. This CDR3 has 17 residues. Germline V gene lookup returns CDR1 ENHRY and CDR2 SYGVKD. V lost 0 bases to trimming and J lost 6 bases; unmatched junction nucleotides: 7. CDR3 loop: CAISESTSGTTGNEQFF. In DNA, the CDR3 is TGTGCCATCAGTGAGTCGACTAGCGGGACTACCGGCAATGAGCAGTTCTTC.

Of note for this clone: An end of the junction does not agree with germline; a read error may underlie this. CDR3 in amino acids: CAWSGQGNQAQHF. The CDR3 nucleotides are TGTGCCTGGAGTGGACAGGGCAATCAGGCCCAGCATTTT. J is TRBJ1-5 and V is TRBV30, with 7 bases identical to TRBD1. CDR3 length: 13 residues. The germline CDR1 and CDR2 sequences are GTSNPN and SVGIG (reference sequence).

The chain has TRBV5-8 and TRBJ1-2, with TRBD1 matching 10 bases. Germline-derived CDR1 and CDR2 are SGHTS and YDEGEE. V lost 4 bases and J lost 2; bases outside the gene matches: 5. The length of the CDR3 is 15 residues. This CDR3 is CASSGTGDRNYGYTF. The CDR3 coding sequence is TGTGCCAGCAGCGGGACAGGGGACAGAAACTATGGCTACACCTTC.

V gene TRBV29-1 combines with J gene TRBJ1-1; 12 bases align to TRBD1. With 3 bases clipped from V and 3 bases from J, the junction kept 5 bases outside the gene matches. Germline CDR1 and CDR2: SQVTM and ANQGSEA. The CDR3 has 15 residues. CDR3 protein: CSVDRDRGLHTEAFF. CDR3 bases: TGCAGCGTTGATAGGGACAGGGGGCTTCACACTGAAGCTTTCTTT.

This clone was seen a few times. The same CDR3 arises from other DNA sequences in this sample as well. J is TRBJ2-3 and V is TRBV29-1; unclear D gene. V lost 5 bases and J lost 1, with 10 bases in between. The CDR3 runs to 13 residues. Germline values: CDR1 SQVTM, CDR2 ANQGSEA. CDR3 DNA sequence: TGCAGCGTTTTTGACAAACGCACAGATACGCAGTATTTT. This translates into CSVFDKRTDTQYF.

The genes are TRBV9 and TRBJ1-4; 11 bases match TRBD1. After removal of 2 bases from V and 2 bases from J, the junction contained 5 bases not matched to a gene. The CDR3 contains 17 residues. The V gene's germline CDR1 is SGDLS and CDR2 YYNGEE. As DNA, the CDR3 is TGTGCCAGCAGCGTGGGGGACAGGGGGTTGACTAATGAAAAACTGTTTTTT. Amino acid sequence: CASSVGDRGLTNEKLFF.

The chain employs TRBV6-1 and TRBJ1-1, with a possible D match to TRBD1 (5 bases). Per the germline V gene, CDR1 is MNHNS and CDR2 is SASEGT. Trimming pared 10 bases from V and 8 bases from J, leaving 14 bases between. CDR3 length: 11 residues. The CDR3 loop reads CAIFGTQEAFF. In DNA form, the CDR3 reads TGTGCCATCTTTGGGACTCAAGAAGCTTTCTTT.

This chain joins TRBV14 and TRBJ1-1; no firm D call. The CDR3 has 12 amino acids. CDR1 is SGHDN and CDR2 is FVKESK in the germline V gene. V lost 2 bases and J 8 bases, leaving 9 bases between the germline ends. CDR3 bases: TGTGCCAGCAGCCAAATGTCCAGAGAAGCTTTCTTT. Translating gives CASSQMSREAFF.

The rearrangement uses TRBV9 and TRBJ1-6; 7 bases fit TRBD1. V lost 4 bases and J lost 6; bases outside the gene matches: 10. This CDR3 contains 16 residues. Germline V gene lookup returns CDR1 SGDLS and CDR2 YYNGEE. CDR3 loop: CASSPRTGLSNSPLHF. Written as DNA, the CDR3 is TGTGCCAGCAGCCCCAGGACAGGCCTCAGTAATTCACCCCTCCACTTT.

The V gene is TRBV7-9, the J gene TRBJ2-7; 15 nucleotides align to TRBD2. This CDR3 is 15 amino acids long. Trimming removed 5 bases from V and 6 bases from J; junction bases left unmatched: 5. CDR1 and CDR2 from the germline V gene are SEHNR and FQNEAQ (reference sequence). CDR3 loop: CASSTPGLAGGEQYF. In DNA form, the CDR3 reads TGTGCCAGCAGCACACCGGGACTAGCGGGAGGCGAGCAGTACTTC.

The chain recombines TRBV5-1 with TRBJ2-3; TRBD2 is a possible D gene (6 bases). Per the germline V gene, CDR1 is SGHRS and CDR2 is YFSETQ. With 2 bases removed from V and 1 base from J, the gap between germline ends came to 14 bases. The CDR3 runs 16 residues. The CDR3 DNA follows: TGCGCCAGCAGCTTTTGGATTGCGGGACGCACAGATACGCAGTATTTT. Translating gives CASSFWIAGRTDTQYF.

The DNA for the CDR3 is TGTGCCAGCAGCTTTGGACCGCTAGCGGGAGGCGGGGAGCTGTTTTTT. Its translation is CASSFGPLAGGGELFF. V gene TRBV5-4 combines with J gene TRBJ2-2; 11 bases match TRBD2. The CDR3 spans 16 residues. V was clipped by 2 bases and J by 7 bases; unmatched bases: 7. Germline loops: CDR1 SGHNT, CDR2 YYREEE (reference sequence).

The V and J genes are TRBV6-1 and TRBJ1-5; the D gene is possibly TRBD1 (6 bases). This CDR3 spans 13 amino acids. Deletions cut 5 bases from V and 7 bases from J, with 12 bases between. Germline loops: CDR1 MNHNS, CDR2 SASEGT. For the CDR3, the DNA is TGTGCCAGCAGTTCAGGGGCAAGGCAGCCCCAGCATTTT. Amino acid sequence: CASSSGARQPQHF.

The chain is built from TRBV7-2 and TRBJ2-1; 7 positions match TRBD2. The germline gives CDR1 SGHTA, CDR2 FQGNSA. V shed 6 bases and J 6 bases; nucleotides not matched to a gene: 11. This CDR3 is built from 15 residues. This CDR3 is CASRISGGGSNEQFF. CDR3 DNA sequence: TGTGCCAGCAGAATAAGTGGCGGGGGAAGCAATGAGCAGTTCTTC.

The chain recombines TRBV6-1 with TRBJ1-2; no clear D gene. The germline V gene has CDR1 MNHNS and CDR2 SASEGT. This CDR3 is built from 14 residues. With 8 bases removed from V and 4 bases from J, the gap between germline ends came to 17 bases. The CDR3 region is CASGLDRGSYGYTF. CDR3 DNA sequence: TGTGCCAGCGGGCTAGATCGGGGAAGCTATGGCTACACCTTC.

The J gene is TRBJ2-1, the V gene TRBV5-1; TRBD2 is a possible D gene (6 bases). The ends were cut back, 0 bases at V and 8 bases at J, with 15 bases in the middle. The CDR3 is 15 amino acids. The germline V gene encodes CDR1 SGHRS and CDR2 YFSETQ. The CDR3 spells CASSLELAGGHEQFF. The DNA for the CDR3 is TGCGCCAGCAGCTTGGAGCTAGCCGGAGGGCATGAGCAGTTCTTC.

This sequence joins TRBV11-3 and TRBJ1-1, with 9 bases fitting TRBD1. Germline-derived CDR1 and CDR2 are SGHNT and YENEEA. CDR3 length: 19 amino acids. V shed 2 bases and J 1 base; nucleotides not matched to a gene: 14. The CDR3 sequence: CASSLRRGQGLLGNTEAFF. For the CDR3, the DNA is TGTGCCAGCAGCTTACGAAGGGGACAGGGTTTACTCGGGAACACTGAAGCTTTCTTT.